This TCR beta chain originates from a study of cytomegalovirus exposure and HLA in healthy donors. General study points: When a later analysis compared HLA-associated TCR beta chains with equally common others, the HLA-associated chains turned out to be more clonally expanded and to have lower generation probabilities. The authors excluded some V segments, including TRBV6-2 and TRBV6-3, as indistinguishable. Earlier analysis yielded a pattern in which most TCR beta V segments were productive about 90% or about 30% of the time. The CMV antigen specificity of a few CMV-associated chains was confirmed through in vitro analysis.

As regards this clone: Its antigen is unknown.

This PCR relied on a set of 60 Vbeta primers and 13 Jbeta primers. The table came from immunoSEQ multiplex PCR; TCRdb's copy has only in-frame clones and leaves some out. The sample has around 150,000 clones, 60% to 80% seen once. There are 16 residues in the CDR3. The trim removed 5 bases at V and 0 bases at J, leaving 6 bases unmatched. Germline lookup yields CDR1 MNHEY and CDR2 SMNVEV (reference sequence). The clonotype originates from a male donor in good health and CMV-seronegative. The chain couples TRBV27 to TRBJ1-1, with TRBD1 matching 10 bases. Sequenced: PBMCs. CDR3 loop: CASSKGQGLMNTEAFF. CDR3 bases: TGTGCCAGCAGTAAGGGACAGGGGCTCATGAACACTGAAGCTTTCTTT.